This T cell receptor beta chain was documented in a study of blood T cell repertoires in COVID-19 (dated by TCRdb to the early 2020s). Notes on the research overall: Samples from collaborators originated in the United States, Italy and Spain and spanned both the acute and convalescent phases of COVID-19. The material from the prospective study consisted of cDNA or gDNA derived from T cells, B-cell-depleted T cells, or PBMCs. Subjects who had been exposed to COVID-19, were actively infected with it, or had recovered from it provided the deeply sampled blood TCRbeta repertoires that made up the dataset. The repertoires were released in a freely available public database meant as a resource for research on the immune response to SARS-CoV-2. The samples were drawn from two sources: the first 160 participants of the ongoing ImmuneRACE study, and 1,200 or so subjects contributed by 6 global collaborators. Nearly every sample came with metadata listing a de-identified subject ID, COVID-19 status, age in years and sex. Where HLA class I and class II types were available, the types were taken from metadata supplied by the sample provider, not from assay-based typing. Study-wide findings and limitations: The amount of clinical and demographic metadata varied by source and participant and was provided uncurated.

Each collaborating institution followed its own protocols to collect whole blood in K2EDTA tubes. Collaborator samples were shipped for TCRbeta analysis as frozen whole blood, isolated PBMCs, or DNA extracted from either sample type. Concerning this clone itself: This clone's antigen is unknown. Per-base quality was not reported, and no clone a single base away is much larger than it.

The germline V gene (reference sequence) supplies CDR1 MNHNY and CDR2 SVGAGI. The CDR3 covers 15 residues, taking in both the cysteine and the phenylalanine. The kept DNA is CDR3 alone, 45 bases in frame from the first base. The junction shows trimming of 5 bases on V and 5 bases on J, and the gene matches do not reach 9 bases of it. The immunoSEQ Assay, a bias-controlled multiplex PCR, was used to amplify TCRbeta CDR3 regions from genomic DNA. The source study handled its data this way. Nucleated cell counts per sample were estimated from amplification of reference gene primers within the assay. To quantify the absolute abundance of each unique TCRbeta CDR3 rearrangement, sequence reads were collapsed and filtered. For each sample, productive Simpson clonality was calculated as the square root of Simpson's diversity index over productive rearrangements. The table comes from immuneACCESS by way of TCRdb, which keeps in-frame sequences with V and J called. Part of the clones is missing from these tables; in studies checked, under half for an unresolved V gene and the rest for unknown reasons. Clone size and V and J calls were adopted from that table, with D and trimming inferred from the DNA. Across this sample there are around 140,000 clones, with roughly 81% seen only once. Clones ranked in the top ten supply roughly 2.7% of the sample.

The chain uses TRBV6-6 and TRBJ2-5; TRBD1 agrees with 9 junctional bases. Source material: peripheral blood. The clonotype was recovered from a human donor with acute or convalescent COVID-19. The donor label of this sample is uncertain. The encoded CDR3 is CASSPGQGTRETQYF. The DNA sequence is TGTGCCAGCAGTCCGGGACAGGGAACTCGGGAGACCCAGTACTTC.